Listed below are T cell receptor beta chains from one sample, sequenced in a study of T cell responses to AZD1222 COVID-19 vaccine. Clones were sequenced by immunoSEQ multiplex PCR, and TCRdb holds only the in-frame ones, with some missing. The sample carries some 120,000 clones, 80% to 95% recorded once. The material was peripheral blood, obtained on day 0 of AZD1222 vaccination. Receptors were obtained from an adult in good health. Each CDR3 is given with its conserved first and last residue.

TRBV28	TRBJ2-7	CASRLDRGFTYEQYF
TRBV2	TRBJ1-1	CASSISDMNTEAFF
TRBV4-1	TRBJ2-1	CASSQTRTVYNEQFF
TRBV29-1	TRBJ2-5	CSGGVAYSETQYF
TRBV10-3	TRBJ1-1	CAISLDRGNTEAFF
TRBV11-2	TRBJ2-5	CASSVGRGLQETQYF
TRBV3-1/TRBV3-2	TRBJ1-2	CASSQGWIQSNGYTF
TRBV3-1/TRBV3-2	TRBJ1-1	CASSPQWNTEAFF
TRBV9	TRBJ1-4	CASSPGVGVATNEKLFF
TRBV7-9	TRBJ2-1	CASSLGTGTSGSNEQFF
TRBV6-5	TRBJ2-1	CASSYPGQGAGEQFF
TRBV6-2/TRBV6-3	TRBJ1-5	CASSYRSGRSNQPQHF
TRBV2	TRBJ2-2	CASRANRGQTGELFF
TRBV6-6	TRBJ2-1	CASGGNEQFF
TRBV28	TRBJ1-2	CATTSGLISYGYTF
TRBV9	TRBJ2-1	CASSVVAEMYNEQFF
TRBV11-2	TRBJ1-4	CASSFGQFNEKLFF
TRBV7-9	TRBJ2-1	CASSFVSGSPQFF
TRBV20-1	TRBJ2-7	CSASWLADADYEQYF
TRBV5-1	TRBJ2-5	CASSSGQQETQYF
TRBV29-1	TRBJ2-3	CSVVDREETDTQYF
TRBV4-1	TRBJ1-3	CASSLSRGDTIYF